This TCR beta chain was recovered during a study of blood T cells in healthy people across ages. Study-level background: Template-switching capture recovered about one barcoded beta molecule per two T cells. Study findings and constraints: Both higher diversity and more naive CD4+ cells marked long-lived donors when set against aged donors.

V lost 3 bases, J lost 2 bases, and 6 bases stayed unmatched. The CDR3 sequence is 15 residues long. Per the germline V gene, CDR1 is SGHRS and CDR2 is YFSETQ. This clonotype has more than one count but fewer than ten. Its target is not known. Sample-barcoded 5' priming and a J-beta primer mix drove a second PCR of 7 to 11 cycles. Using its own MiXCR run on the 5' RACE reads, TCRdb lists one record per CDR3 protein. Of 730,000 or so distinct CDR3 sequences listed, approximately 40% are singletons. The gene calls are TRBV5-1 and TRBJ1-1; 8 positions agree with TRBD1. Sequencing used blood. The origin of this receptor is a man older than 75 in good health. CDR3 amino acids: CASSSQGAYNTEAFF. As DNA, the CDR3 is TGCGCCAGCAGCTCCCAGGGGGCATACAACACTGAAGCTTTCTTT.